The 28 T cell receptor beta chains listed next were all sequenced from one sample in a study of T cells in narcolepsy. The repertoire was sequenced with immunoSEQ multiplex PCR; TCRdb's copy has only in-frame clones and lacks some. The table shows 30,000 to 35,000 clones, with around 83% occurring only once. Sequenced material: CD45RA- memory CD4+ T cells from PBMCs. Receptor source: a human donor with narcolepsy.

The J gene is TRBJ2-1, the V gene TRBV7-8; 12 bases are a match to TRBD2. Unmatched junction bases numbered 5, after V lost 4 bases and J lost 7 bases. Germline V gene lookup returns CDR1 SGHVS and CDR2 FQNEAQ. CDR3 length: 15 amino acids. CDR3 coding DNA: TGTGCCAGCAGCTCTAGCGGGGGGGCCCCTAATGAGCAGTTCTTC. Its protein product is CASSSSGGAPNEQFF.

The chain combines TRBV5-1 with TRBJ2-7, with TRBD1 as a possible D gene (6 bases). CDR1 is SGHRS, CDR2 YFSETQ, per germline. With 4 bases removed from V and 6 bases from J, the gap between germline ends came to 17 bases. CDR3 length: 14 amino acids. In DNA form, the CDR3 reads TGCGCCAGCAGCCCAAAAAGCGACAGGCGCGAGCAGTACTTC. Residues: CASSPKSDRREQYF.

V usage is TRBV28 and J usage is TRBJ2-6; no clear D. In germline, CDR1 is MDHEN, CDR2 SYDVKM. The V end was cut by 5 bases, the J end by 0 bases, with 8 bases between. CDR3 length: 15 amino acids. CDR3 sequence: CASSVQSSGANVLTF. CDR3 nucleotide sequence: TGTGCCAGCAGTGTCCAGAGCTCTGGGGCCAACGTCCTGACTTTC.

This chain joins TRBV7-2 and TRBJ2-5, with 9 bases aligning to TRBD1. The CDR3 covers 16 residues. Germline assignment: CDR1 SGHTA and CDR2 FQGNSA. J lost 5 bases, V lost 5 bases, and 12 bases had no gene match. The CDR3 region has the DNA TGTGCCAGCAGCGCCATCTGGGGACAGGGTTTGGAGACCCAGTACTTC. It encodes CASSAIWGQGLETQYF. The whole variable domain, remainder taken from reference TRBV7-2 and TRBJ2-5, is GAGVSQSPSNKVTEKGKDVELRCDPISGHTALYWYRQSLGQGLEFLIYFQGNSAPDKSGLPSDRFSAERTGGSVSTLTIQRTQQEDSAVYLCASSAIWGQGLETQYFGPGTRLLVL.

The rearrangement links TRBV7-8 to TRBJ2-2; a possible D gene is TRBD1 (6 bases). CDR3 length equals 17 residues. The ends were cut back, 1 base at V and 4 bases at J, with 16 bases in the middle. Germline CDR1 reads SGHVS; CDR2 reads FQNEAQ. In DNA form, the CDR3 reads TGTGCCAGCAGCTTAGGCGGGCAGGGGTCGCTCACCGGGGAGCTGTTTTTT. Translated: CASSLGGQGSLTGELFF.

The V gene is TRBV19, the J gene TRBJ2-3, with D perhaps TRBD1 or TRBD2 (6 bases each). Germline V gene data show CDR1 as LNHDA and CDR2 as SQIVND (reference sequence). Trimming cost V 0 bases and J 2 bases, with 9 bases left between them. The CDR3 is 15 amino acids. As DNA, the CDR3 is TGTGCCAGTAGTATAGATTGGGGGGCCACAGATACGCAGTATTTT. It is translated as CASSIDWGATDTQYF. Together with reference TRBV19 and TRBJ2-3, the CDR3 gives the full variable domain: DGGITQSPKYLFRKEGQNVTLSCEQNLNHDAMYWYRQDPGQGLRLIYYSQIVNDFQKGDIAEGYSVSREKKESFPLTVTSAQKNPTAFYLCASSIDWGATDTQYFGPGTRLTVL.

CDR3 region: CASSLDRGDETQYF. The CDR3 region has the DNA TGCGCCAGCAGCTTGGACAGGGGGGATGAGACCCAGTACTTC. The rearrangement links TRBV5-1 to TRBJ2-5; 8 bases are shared with TRBD1. Germline V lookup: CDR1 SGHRS, CDR2 YFSETQ. V gave up 0 bases and J gave up 5 bases; unmatched junction bases: 3. The CDR3 sequence is 14 residues long.

V usage is TRBV7-2 and J usage is TRBJ1-5; no definite D call. Germline assignment: CDR1 SGHTA and CDR2 FQGNSA. Trimming left V 1 base short and J 4 bases short, with 11 bases between. The CDR3 sequence is 15 residues long. This CDR3 reads CASSLVGRPNQPQHF. In DNA, the CDR3 is TGTGCCAGCAGCTTAGTAGGACGGCCTAATCAGCCCCAGCATTTT.

The rearrangement links TRBV5-6 to TRBJ1-6; weak D call: TRBD1 (5 bases). The CDR3 totals 14 residues. V lost 1 base, J lost 9 bases, and 11 bases lay in between. The germline V gene has CDR1 SGHDT and CDR2 YYEEEE. CDR3 DNA: TGTGCCAGCAGCTTGAGGGGTCGGGGTTCACCCCTCCACTTT. It translates to CASSLRGRGSPLHF.

This sequence joins TRBV7-9 and TRBJ1-1, with D tentatively TRBD1 (6 bases). The germline gives CDR1 SEHNR, CDR2 FQNEAQ (reference sequence). CDR3 size: 15 residues. The V and J ends lost 1 base and 5 bases respectively, with 14 bases between them. CDR3 DNA: TGTGCCAGCAGCTTAGAAAGGGGGGAGGGGACTGAAGCTTTCTTT. It encodes CASSLERGEGTEAFF.

This clone came up a few times. V usage is TRBV4-1 and J usage is TRBJ2-7; TRBD1 aligns across 9 bases. The V gene's germline CDR1 is MGHRA and CDR2 YSYEKL. The CDR3 extends over 14 amino acids. J gave up 6 bases and V 3 bases, and 6 bases lay outside the gene matches. This chain's CDR3 is CASSHRDRVGEQYF. The CDR3 bases are TGCGCCAGCAGCCACCGGGACAGGGTAGGCGAGCAGTACTTC.

This chain's CDR3 is CASSQVGLAGHYNEQFF. In DNA, the CDR3 is TGTGCCAGCAGCCAAGTGGGACTAGCGGGTCATTACAATGAGCAGTTCTTC. The V and J genes are TRBV4-2 and TRBJ2-1, with 12 bases fitting TRBD2. The trim removed 1 base at V and 4 bases at J, leaving 5 bases unmatched. The germline V gene has CDR1 LGHNA and CDR2 YNFKEQ. CDR3 length: 17 amino acids.

CDR3 region: CASSSDREYGYTF. The CDR3, as DNA: TGTGCCAGCAGCTCGGACAGGGAGTATGGCTACACCTTC. The chain uses TRBV11-1 and TRBJ1-2; 8 bases map to TRBD1. Germline V gives CDR1 SGHAT, CDR2 FQDESV (reference sequence). The CDR3 sequence is 13 residues long. V lost 4 bases and J lost 5; bases outside the gene matches: 3.

V usage is TRBV2 and J usage is TRBJ1-1; no firm D call. Trimming took off 5 bases at V and 3 bases at J, with 13 bases between the two ends. The CDR3 spans 14 residues. Germline lookup yields CDR1 SNHLY and CDR2 FYNNEI. This chain's CDR3 is CASSPRPVDTEAFF. The CDR3 DNA reads TGTGCCAGCAGTCCCCGACCCGTGGACACTGAAGCTTTCTTT.

The chain links TRBV30 to TRBJ2-2; no definite D call. From germline, CDR1 is GTSNPN and CDR2 SVGIG (reference sequence). V lost 1 base, J lost 7 bases, and 4 bases lay in between. CDR3 length: 11 residues. The chain's CDR3 is CAWSGNGELFF. CDR3 DNA: TGTGCCTGGAGTGGAAACGGGGAGCTGTTTTTT.

This sequence joins TRBV10-2 and TRBJ1-5; D perhaps matches TRBD1 (6 bases). Germline CDR1 is WSHSY and CDR2 is SAAADI. Trimming pared 2 bases from V and 0 bases from J, leaving 11 bases between. This CDR3 comprises 16 residues. As DNA, the CDR3 is TGCGCCAGCAGTGAGGGACAGACATATAGCAATCAGCCCCAGCATTTT. It is translated as CASSEGQTYSNQPQHF.

The V gene is TRBV7-2, the J gene TRBJ1-5; TRBD1 aligns across 11 bases. Germline values: CDR1 SGHTA, CDR2 FQGNSA. J lost 0 bases, V lost 4 bases, and 8 bases had no gene match. The CDR3 has 18 amino acids. CDR3 loop: CASSSGTGGPYSNQPQHF. CDR3 bases: TGTGCCAGCAGCTCCGGGACAGGGGGGCCATATAGCAATCAGCCCCAGCATTTT.

This chain connects TRBV7-6 to TRBJ2-3, with D maybe TRBD2 (6 bases). V was clipped by 5 bases and J by 0 bases, with 18 bases between them. Per germline, CDR1 SGHVS and CDR2 FNYEAQ. This CDR3 is built from 17 residues. CDR3 bases: TGTGCCAGCAGCCTGGGAACTGGGGGGATTAGCACAGATACGCAGTATTTT. It specifies CASSLGTGGISTDTQYF.

The chain carries TRBV7-8 and TRBJ1-6; TRBD1 might be the D (6 bases). The CDR3 loop spans 21 amino acids. Per germline, CDR1 SGHVS and CDR2 FQNEAQ. Trimming left V 6 bases short and J 0 bases short, with 27 bases between. CDR3 amino acids: CASSSSQGRGSRSSYNSPLHF. The CDR3 bases are TGTGCCAGCAGTTCTTCTCAGGGGAGGGGCTCTCGGAGCTCCTATAATTCACCCCTCCACTTT.

The rearrangement joins TRBV4-3 to TRBJ2-3; D is ambiguous. V was cut by 3 bases and J by 3 bases, with 13 bases left in between. This CDR3 region has 15 residues. CDR1 is LGHNA and CDR2 is YSLEER in the germline V gene. The CDR3 region has the DNA TGCGCCAGCAGCCAGGGATTTTTAGGGACAGATACGCAGTATTTT. Its protein product is CASSQGFLGTDTQYF.

V usage is TRBV5-4 and J usage is TRBJ2-3, with 8 positions matching TRBD1. V gave up 4 bases and J gave up 1 base; unmatched junction bases: 5. This CDR3 has 15 residues. Germline V lookup: CDR1 SGHNT, CDR2 YYREEE (reference sequence). CDR3: CASSRPGQGTDTQYF. CDR3 nucleotide sequence: TGTGCCAGCAGCCGTCCGGGACAGGGCACAGATACGCAGTATTTT.

The chain employs TRBV6-1 and TRBJ1-2; D is perhaps TRBD1 (5 bases). Germline CDR1 and CDR2: MNHNS and SASEGT. V was clipped by 3 bases and J by 0 bases, with 11 bases between them. This CDR3 is built from 15 residues. The CDR3 loop reads CASSDGGGSNYGYTF. As DNA, the CDR3 is TGTGCCAGCAGTGACGGCGGGGGGTCTAACTATGGCTACACCTTC.

The chain joins TRBV30 to TRBJ1-1; 9 bases align to TRBD1. Per germline, CDR1 GTSNPN and CDR2 SVGIG (reference sequence). V was pared by 3 bases and J by 5 bases, with 4 bases of the junction left unmatched. This CDR3 region has 13 residues. CDR3 in DNA: TGTGCCTGGAGGGCCGACAGGGGGACTGAAGCTTTCTTT. Translation: CAWRADRGTEAFF.

V gene TRBV27 combines with J gene TRBJ1-2; TRBD1 is a possible D gene (5 bases). This CDR3 region has 12 residues. In germline, CDR1 is MNHEY, CDR2 SMNVEV (reference sequence). V was clipped by 11 bases and J by 5 bases, with 15 bases between them. The CDR3 bases are TGTGCCCGCTCTTTGGGACTTTATGGCTACACCTTC. The encoded protein is CARSLGLYGYTF.

The CDR3 loop reads CVRSLSRAEGLSGNTIYF. Written as DNA, the CDR3 is TGTGTCAGAAGCTTATCAAGGGCGGAAGGGCTCTCTGGAAACACCATATATTTT. This chain links TRBV7-5 with TRBJ1-3. TRBV7-5 is termed a pseudogene. There are 18 residues in the CDR3.

The V gene is TRBV2, the J gene TRBJ2-7, with D possibly TRBD2 on 6 matching bases. CDR1 SNHLY and CDR2 FYNNEI come from the germline V gene. Trimming shortened V by 1 base and J by 5 bases, and 12 bases separated the two germline ends. This CDR3 has 14 residues. The CDR3 here is CASSEGGVGDEQYF. CDR3 sequence (DNA): TGTGCCAGCAGTGAAGGGGGGGTAGGCGACGAGCAGTACTTC.

This clone was detected once. The J gene is TRBJ2-2, the V gene TRBV19; D is perhaps TRBD2 (6 bases). The CDR3 totals 14 residues. Germline V gene data show CDR1 as LNHDA and CDR2 as SQIVND (reference sequence). V gave up 7 bases and J gave up 3 bases, with 12 bases separating them. Here the CDR3 reads CASIPRRDTGELFF. The CDR3 bases are TGTGCCAGTATCCCGAGGAGGGACACCGGGGAGCTGTTTTTT.

The gene calls are TRBV10-3 and TRBJ2-7; the D gene could be TRBD1 or TRBD2 (6 bases each). Germline V lookup: CDR1 ENHRY, CDR2 SYGVKD. V dropped 10 bases and J dropped 4 bases, with 20 bases sitting between them. The CDR3 length is 14 residues. The CDR3 coding sequence is TGTGCCACCGGGGGTGGACAGAGTATTTACGAGCAGTACTTC. It translates to CATGGGQSIYEQYF.